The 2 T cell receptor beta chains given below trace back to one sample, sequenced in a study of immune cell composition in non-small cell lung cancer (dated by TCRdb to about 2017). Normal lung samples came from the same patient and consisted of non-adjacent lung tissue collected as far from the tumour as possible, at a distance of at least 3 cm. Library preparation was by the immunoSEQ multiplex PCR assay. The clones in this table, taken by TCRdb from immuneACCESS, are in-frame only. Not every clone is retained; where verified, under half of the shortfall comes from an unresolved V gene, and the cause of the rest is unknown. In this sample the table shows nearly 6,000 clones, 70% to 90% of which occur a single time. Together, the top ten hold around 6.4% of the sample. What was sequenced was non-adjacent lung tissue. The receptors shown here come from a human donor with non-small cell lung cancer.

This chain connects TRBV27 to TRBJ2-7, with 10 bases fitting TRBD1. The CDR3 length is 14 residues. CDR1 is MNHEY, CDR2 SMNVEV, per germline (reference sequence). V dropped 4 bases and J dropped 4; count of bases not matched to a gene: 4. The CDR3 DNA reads TGTGCCAGCAGTTCTGCGGGACAGGGGTACGAGCAGTACTTC. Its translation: CASSSAGQGYEQYF.

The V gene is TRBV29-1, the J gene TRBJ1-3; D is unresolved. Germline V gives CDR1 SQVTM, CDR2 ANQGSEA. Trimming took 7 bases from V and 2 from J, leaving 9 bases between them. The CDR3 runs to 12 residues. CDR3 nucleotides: TGCAGCGCCGCACTGACTGGAAACACCATATATTTT. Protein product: CSAALTGNTIYF.